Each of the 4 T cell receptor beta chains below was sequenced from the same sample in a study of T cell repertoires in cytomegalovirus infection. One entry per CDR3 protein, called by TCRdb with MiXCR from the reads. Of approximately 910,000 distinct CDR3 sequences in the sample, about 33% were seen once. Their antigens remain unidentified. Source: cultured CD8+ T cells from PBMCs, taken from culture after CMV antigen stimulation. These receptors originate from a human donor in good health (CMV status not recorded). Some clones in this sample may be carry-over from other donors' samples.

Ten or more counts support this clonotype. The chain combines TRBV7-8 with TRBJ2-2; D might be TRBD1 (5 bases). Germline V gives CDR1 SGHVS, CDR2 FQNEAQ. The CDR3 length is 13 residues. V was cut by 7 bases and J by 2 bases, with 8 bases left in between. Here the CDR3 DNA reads TGTGCCAGCAACACAGGAAACACCGGGGAGCTGTTTTTT. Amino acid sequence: CASNTGNTGELFF.

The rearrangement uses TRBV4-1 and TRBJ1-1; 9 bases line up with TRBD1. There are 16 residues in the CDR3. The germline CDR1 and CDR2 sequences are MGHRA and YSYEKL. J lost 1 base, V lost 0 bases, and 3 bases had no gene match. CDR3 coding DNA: TGCGCCAGCAGCCAAGATCCGACAGGGGGGAACACTGAAGCTTTCTTT. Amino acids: CASSQDPTGGNTEAFF.

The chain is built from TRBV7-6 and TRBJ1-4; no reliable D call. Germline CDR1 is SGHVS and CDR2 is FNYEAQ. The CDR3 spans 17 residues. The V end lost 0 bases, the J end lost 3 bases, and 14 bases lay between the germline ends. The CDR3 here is CASSLAGRQRPNEKLFF. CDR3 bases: TGTGCCAGCAGCTTAGCGGGTAGACAACGACCTAATGAAAAACTGTTTTTT.

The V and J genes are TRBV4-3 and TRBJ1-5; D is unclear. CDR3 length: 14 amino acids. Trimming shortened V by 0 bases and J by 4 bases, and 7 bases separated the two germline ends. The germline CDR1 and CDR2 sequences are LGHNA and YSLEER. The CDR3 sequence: CASSQDWENQPQHF. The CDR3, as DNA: TGCGCCAGCAGCCAAGATTGGGAGAATCAGCCCCAGCATTTT.